Listed below are T cell receptor beta chains from one sample, sequenced in a study of PD-L1 blockade in urothelial cancer. The repertoire was sequenced with immunoSEQ multiplex PCR; TCRdb's copy has only in-frame clones and lacks some. Of 120,000 or so clones detected, 86% appear once; the ten largest clones hold 2.4%. The sequencing here drew on PBMCs, taken around atezolizumab (anti-PD-L1) treatment. All receptors derive from a man aged 45 to 65 with urothelial cancer. Both conserved end residues are part of each CDR3. D genes are given only for firm matches. Only part of the rows carry a size: once, few, many, or a class if the clone is expanded.

J gene,V gene,D gene,CDR3 length,clone size,CDR3 protein,CDR3 DNA
TRBJ2-5,TRBV11-1,TRBD2,14,once,CASSSGTTQETQYF,TGTGCCAGCAGCTCAGGGACTACCCAAGAGACCCAGTACTTC
TRBJ1-5,TRBV7-9,NA,15,NA,CASSLAGTINQPQHF,TGTGCCAGCAGCTTAGCCGGGACTATCAATCAGCCCCAGCATTTT
TRBJ2-7,TRBV4-2,TRBD2,16,NA,CASSQGGPGGTYEQYF,TGTGCCAGCAGCCAGGGGGGACCCGGGGGGACCTACGAGCAGTACTTC
TRBJ1-2,TRBV6-5,TRBD1,15,NA,CASNGQGGHIGGYTF,TGTGCCAGCAACGGACAGGGAGGGCATATTGGAGGCTACACCTTC
TRBJ1-1,TRBV6-1,TRBD1,14,NA,CASRGLMGQTEAFF,TGTGCCAGCAGGGGCTTAATGGGACAGACTGAAGCTTTCTTT
TRBJ1-1,TRBV28,NA,15,NA,CASRRGGHMNTEAFF,TGTGCCAGCAGGAGGGGGGGTCATATGAACACTGAAGCTTTCTTT
TRBJ2-7,TRBV30,NA,14,NA,CAWSVGQGMGEQYF,TGTGCCTGGAGTGTTGGGCAGGGAATGGGCGAGCAGTACTTC
TRBJ1-4,TRBV6-4,NA,20,NA,CASSDPERGSYRATNEKLFF,TGTGCCAGCAGTGACCCTGAGCGGGGAAGTTACCGGGCAACTAATGAAAAACTGTTTTTT
TRBJ2-1,TRBV15,TRBD2,19,NA,CATSSMMGLAASSYNEQFF,TGTGCCACCAGCAGTATGATGGGACTAGCGGCCAGCTCCTACAATGAGCAGTTCTTC
TRBJ2-1,TRBV2,TRBD1,15,NA,CASGGQGDTSREQFF,TGTGCCAGCGGAGGACAGGGTGACACCTCTCGGGAGCAGTTCTTC
TRBJ2-3,TRBV7-8,TRBD2,17,NA,CASSLASFGGGTDTQYF,TGTGCCAGCAGCTTAGCGTCTTTTGGGGGGGGGACAGATACGCAGTATTTT
TRBJ2-7,TRBV5-1,TRBD1,13,NA,CASSVDRSYEQYF,TGCGCCAGCAGTGTGGACAGGTCCTACGAGCAGTACTTC
TRBJ2-3,TRBV7-9,NA,15,NA,CASSSTRYGKNTQYF,TGTGCCAGCAGCTCCACCCGATACGGTAAAAATACGCAGTATTTT
TRBJ2-2,TRBV23-1,TRBD2,18,NA,CASSLALRGGRNTGELFF,TGCGCCAGCAGTCTTGCCCTACGGGGAGGGAGGAACACCGGGGAGCTGTTTTTT
TRBJ2-5,TRBV6-1,NA,14,NA,CASSLEATEETQYF,TGTGCCAGCAGTTTAGAGGCGACCGAAGAGACCCAGTACTTC
TRBJ1-6,TRBV30,NA,12,NA,CAWRGGTTSLHF,TGTGCCTGGAGGGGGGGGACGACATCCCTCCACTTT
TRBJ1-5,TRBV28,TRBD1,14,NA,CASSHRGGNQPQHF,TGTGCCAGCAGTCACAGGGGAGGCAATCAGCCCCAGCATTTT
TRBJ2-3,TRBV19,NA,14,NA,CASSRSSEKGTQYF,TGTGCCAGTAGTCGGTCTAGCGAAAAGGGTACGCAGTATTTT
TRBJ2-5,TRBV6-1,TRBD2,15,NA,CASTQGLADKETQYF,TGTGCCAGCACACAGGGACTAGCGGATAAAGAGACCCAGTACTTC
TRBJ2-2,TRBV4-1,NA,14,NA,CASSRTVPTGELFF,TGCGCCAGCAGCCGGACAGTCCCCACCGGGGAGCTGTTTTTT
TRBJ1-2,TRBV7-2,NA,12,NA,CASSPKTYGYTF,TGTGCCAGCAGCCCGAAAACATATGGCTACACCTTC
TRBJ1-1,TRBV7-2,TRBD1,15,NA,CASSLMTGGADEAFF,TGTGCCAGCAGCCTGATGACAGGGGGCGCGGATGAAGCTTTCTTT
TRBJ2-3,TRBV19,NA,13,NA,CATRNRETDTQYF,TGTGCCACCAGGAACAGGGAAACAGATACGCAGTATTTT
TRBJ1-2,TRBV28,NA,14,NA,CASTRRPPNYGYTF,TGTGCCAGCACCCGGCGGCCGCCGAACTATGGCTACACCTTC
TRBJ2-3,TRBV7-2,NA,16,NA,CASSLASGLGGDTQYF,TGTGCCAGCAGCTTAGCCTCTGGGCTAGGAGGAGATACGCAGTATTTT
TRBJ1-1,TRBV7-9,TRBD1,15,NA,CASSLIGTANTEAFF,TGTGCCAGCAGCTTGATAGGGACAGCTAACACTGAAGCTTTCTTT
TRBJ1-5,TRBV7-9,NA,16,NA,CASSLGKGQTNQPQHF,TGTGCCAGCAGCTTAGGTAAAGGACAGACCAATCAGCCCCAGCATTTT
TRBJ2-5,TRBV18,NA,15,NA,CASSPVDSYQETQYF,TGTGCCAGCTCACCTGTTGACAGTTACCAAGAGACCCAGTACTTC
TRBJ2-7,TRBV19,NA,15,NA,CASKRYHLGAYEQYF,TGTGCCAGTAAGAGGTACCACCTCGGCGCCTACGAGCAGTACTTC
TRBJ1-2,TRBV4-2,NA,17,NA,CASSLNLLGGSSYGYTF,TGTGCCAGCAGCCTCAACCTCCTCGGGGGTAGCAGCTATGGCTACACCTTC
TRBJ2-1,TRBV19,NA,16,once,CASSIGSGFLYNEQFF,TGTGCCAGTAGTATAGGGAGTGGGTTCCTCTACAATGAGCAGTTCTTC
TRBJ2-7,TRBV19,TRBD2,15,NA,CASSSSGLLSYEQYF,TGTGCCAGTAGTTCTAGCGGCCTACTCTCCTACGAGCAGTACTTC
TRBJ2-2,TRBV2,TRBD2,15,many,CASSVLAGKGGELFF,TGTGCCAGCAGTGTACTAGCGGGAAAGGGCGGGGAGCTGTTTTTT
TRBJ1-6,TRBV10-3,TRBD1,13,NA,CAIGTGLRSPLHF,TGTGCCATCGGGACAGGGTTAAGGTCACCCCTCCACTTT
TRBJ2-1,TRBV11-2,TRBD2,16,NA,CASSLLAGSSYNEQFF,TGTGCCAGCAGCTTACTAGCGGGGAGCTCCTACAATGAGCAGTTCTTC
TRBJ1-2,TRBV30,TRBD1,15,NA,CAWSRPGTGGFGYTF,TGTGCCTGGAGCCGCCCCGGGACAGGGGGCTTTGGCTACACCTTC
TRBJ2-5,TRBV7-2,NA,14,NA,CASSLAGAVETQYF,TGTGCCAGCAGCTTAGCAGGGGCGGTGGAGACCCAGTACTTC
TRBJ2-1,TRBV4-1,TRBD2,15,NA,CASSSLAGVPHEQFF,TGCGCCAGCAGCTCTCTAGCGGGAGTACCCCATGAGCAGTTCTTC